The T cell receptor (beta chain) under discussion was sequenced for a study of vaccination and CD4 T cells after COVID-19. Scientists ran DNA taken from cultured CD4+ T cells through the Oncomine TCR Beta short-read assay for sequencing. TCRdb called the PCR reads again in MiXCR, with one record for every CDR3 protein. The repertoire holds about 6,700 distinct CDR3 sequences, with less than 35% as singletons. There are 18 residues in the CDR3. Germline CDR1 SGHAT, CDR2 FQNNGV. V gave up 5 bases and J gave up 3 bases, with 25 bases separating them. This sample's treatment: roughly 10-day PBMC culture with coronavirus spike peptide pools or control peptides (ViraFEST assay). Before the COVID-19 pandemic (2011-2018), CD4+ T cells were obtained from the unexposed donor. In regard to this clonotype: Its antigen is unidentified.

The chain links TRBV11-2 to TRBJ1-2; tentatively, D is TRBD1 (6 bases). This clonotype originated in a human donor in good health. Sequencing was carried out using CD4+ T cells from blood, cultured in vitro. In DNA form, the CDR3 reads TGTGCCAGCAGCGCAGGGCAGGGGCGAAATTTTGAGCACTATGGCTACACCTTC. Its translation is CASSAGQGRNFEHYGYTF. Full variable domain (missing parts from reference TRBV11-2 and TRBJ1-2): EAGVAQSPRYKIIEKRQSVAFWCNPISGHATLYWYQQILGQGPKLLIQFQNNGVVDDSQLPKDRFSAERLKGVDSTLKIQPAKLEDSAVYLCASSAGQGRNFEHYGYTFGSGTRLTVV.